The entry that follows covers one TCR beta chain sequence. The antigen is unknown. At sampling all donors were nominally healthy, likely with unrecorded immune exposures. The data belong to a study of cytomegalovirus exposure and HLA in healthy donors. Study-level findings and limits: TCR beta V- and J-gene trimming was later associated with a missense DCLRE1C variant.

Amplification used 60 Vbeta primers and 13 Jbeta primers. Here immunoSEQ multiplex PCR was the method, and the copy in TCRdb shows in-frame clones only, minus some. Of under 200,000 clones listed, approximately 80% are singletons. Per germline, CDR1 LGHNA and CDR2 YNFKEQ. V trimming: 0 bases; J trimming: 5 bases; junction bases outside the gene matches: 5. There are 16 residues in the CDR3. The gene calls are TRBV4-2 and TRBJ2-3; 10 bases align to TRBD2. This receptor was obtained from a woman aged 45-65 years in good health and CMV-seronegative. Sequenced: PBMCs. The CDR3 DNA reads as TGTGCCAGCAGCCAAGAACTCAGCGGGAGGGTAGATACGCAGTATTTT. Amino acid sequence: CASSQELSGRVDTQYF.